Below, one TCR beta chain is given with its context. Its antigen remains unidentified. This entry comes from a study of OX40 agonist ivuxolimab in advanced cancers. Study in general: Eligibility admitted prior anti-PD-1, anti-PD-L1 or anti-CTLA-4 therapy; about 39% had some. Study findings and constraints: Fewer expanded clones were found on average in CD4+ than in CD8+ T cells.

Prior autoimmune disease or systemic immunosuppression barred patients. Generated by immunoSEQ multiplex PCR, the TCRdb table keeps only in-frame clones and is missing some. This sample has roughly 49,000 clones; roughly 85% occur once, and the top ten carry 3.4%. The CDR3 runs to 16 residues. Germline V gene data show CDR1 as LGHNA and CDR2 as YSLEER. Trimming left V 0 bases short and J 5 bases short, with 13 bases between. Sample: CD4+ or CD8+ T cells sorted from blood, taken in a trial of the OX40 agonist ivuxolimab. This TCR derives from an adult with an advanced solid tumor such as melanoma, head and neck, liver or kidney cancer. This sequence joins TRBV4-3 and TRBJ1-4; tentatively, D is TRBD1 (5 bases). For the CDR3, the DNA is TGCGCCAGCAGCCAAGAACGGGCAGGGAGGAATGAAAAACTGTTTTTT. It codes for CASSQERAGRNEKLFF.